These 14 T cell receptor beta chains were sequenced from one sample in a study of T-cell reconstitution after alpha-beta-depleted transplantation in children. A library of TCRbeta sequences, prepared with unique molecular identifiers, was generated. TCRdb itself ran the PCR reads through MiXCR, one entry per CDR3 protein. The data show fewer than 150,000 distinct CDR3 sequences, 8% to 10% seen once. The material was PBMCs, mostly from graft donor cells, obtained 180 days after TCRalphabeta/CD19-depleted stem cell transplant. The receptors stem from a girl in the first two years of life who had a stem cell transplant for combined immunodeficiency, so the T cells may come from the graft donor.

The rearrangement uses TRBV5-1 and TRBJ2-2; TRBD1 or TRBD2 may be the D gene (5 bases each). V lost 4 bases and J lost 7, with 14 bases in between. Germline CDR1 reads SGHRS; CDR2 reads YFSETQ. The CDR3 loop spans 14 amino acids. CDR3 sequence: CASSPGRGVGELFF. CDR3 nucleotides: TGCGCCAGCAGCCCTGGACGAGGGGTCGGGGAGCTGTTTTTT. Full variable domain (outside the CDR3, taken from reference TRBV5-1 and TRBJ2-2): KAGVTQTPRYLIKTRGQQVTLSCSPISGHRSVSWYQQTPGQGLQFLFEYFSETQRNKGNFPGRFSGRQFSNSRSEMNVSTLELGDSALYLCASSPGRGVGELFFGEGSRLTVL.

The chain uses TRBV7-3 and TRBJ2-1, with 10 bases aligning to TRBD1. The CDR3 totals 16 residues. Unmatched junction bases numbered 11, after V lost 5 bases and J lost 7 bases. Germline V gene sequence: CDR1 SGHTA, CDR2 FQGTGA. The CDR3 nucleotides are TGTGCCAGCAGCAGATCATCCGGGACAGGGGTAAATGAGCAGTTCTTC. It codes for CASSRSSGTGVNEQFF.

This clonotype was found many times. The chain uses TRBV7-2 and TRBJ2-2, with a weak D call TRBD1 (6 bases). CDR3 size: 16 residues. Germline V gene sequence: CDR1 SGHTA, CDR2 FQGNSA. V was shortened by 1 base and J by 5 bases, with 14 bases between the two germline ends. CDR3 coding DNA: TGTGCCAGCAGCTTAGTGGGCATTCAGGGGACCGGGGAGCTGTTTTTT. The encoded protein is CASSLVGIQGTGELFF.

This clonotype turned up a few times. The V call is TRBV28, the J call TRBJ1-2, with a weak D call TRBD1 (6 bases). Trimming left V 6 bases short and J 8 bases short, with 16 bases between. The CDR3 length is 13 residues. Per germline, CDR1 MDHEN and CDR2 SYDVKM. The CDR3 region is CASSPGQSQGYTF. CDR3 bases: TGTGCCAGCAGCCCAGGACAGAGCCAAGGCTACACCTTC.

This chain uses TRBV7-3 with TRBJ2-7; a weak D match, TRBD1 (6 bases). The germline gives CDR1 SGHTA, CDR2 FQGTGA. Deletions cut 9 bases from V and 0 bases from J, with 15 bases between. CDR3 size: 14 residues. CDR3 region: CASPGQRDSYEQYF. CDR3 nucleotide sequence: TGTGCCAGTCCAGGACAGCGAGACTCCTACGAGCAGTACTTC.

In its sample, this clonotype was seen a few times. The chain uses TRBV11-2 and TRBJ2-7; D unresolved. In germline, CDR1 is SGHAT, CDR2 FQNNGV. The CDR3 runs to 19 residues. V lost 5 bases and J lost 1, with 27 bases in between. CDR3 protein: CASSPQTRNHVLESYEQYF. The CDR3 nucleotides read TGTGCCAGCAGCCCCCAGACCCGAAACCACGTCCTTGAATCCTACGAGCAGTACTTC.

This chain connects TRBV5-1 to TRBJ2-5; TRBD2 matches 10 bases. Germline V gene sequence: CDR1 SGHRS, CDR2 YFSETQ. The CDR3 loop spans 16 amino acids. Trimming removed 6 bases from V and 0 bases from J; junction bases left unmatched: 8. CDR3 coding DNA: TGCGCCAGCATGGCTAGCGGGGGCCGGTACCAAGAGACCCAGTACTTC. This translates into CASMASGGRYQETQYF.

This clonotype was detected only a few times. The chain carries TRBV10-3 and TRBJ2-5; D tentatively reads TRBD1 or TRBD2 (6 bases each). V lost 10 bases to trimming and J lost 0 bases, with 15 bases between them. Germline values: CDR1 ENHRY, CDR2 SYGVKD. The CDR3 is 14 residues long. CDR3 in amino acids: CATRDILYQETQYF. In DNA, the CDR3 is TGTGCCACGCGGGACATTTTGTACCAAGAGACCCAGTACTTC.

The CDR3 DNA follows: TGTGCCACCAGTGATTTGGCTAGTGGCCAAGAGACCCAGTACTTC. Encoded protein: CATSDLASGQETQYF. The genes are TRBV24-1 and TRBJ2-5; no definite D call. CDR3 length equals 15 residues. Trimming pared 0 bases from V and 1 base from J, leaving 8 bases between. CDR1 is KGHDR, CDR2 SFDVKD, per germline.

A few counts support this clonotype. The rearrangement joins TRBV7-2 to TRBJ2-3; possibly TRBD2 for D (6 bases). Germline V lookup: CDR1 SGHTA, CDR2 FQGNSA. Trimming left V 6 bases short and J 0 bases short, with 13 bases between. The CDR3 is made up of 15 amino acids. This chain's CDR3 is CASSAGRPSTDTQYF. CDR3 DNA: TGTGCCAGCAGTGCGGGACGACCTAGCACAGATACGCAGTATTTT.

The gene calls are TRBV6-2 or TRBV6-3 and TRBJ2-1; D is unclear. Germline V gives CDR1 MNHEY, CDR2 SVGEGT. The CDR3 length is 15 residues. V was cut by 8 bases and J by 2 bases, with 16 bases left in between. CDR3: CASASLRGTYNEQFF. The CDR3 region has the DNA TGTGCCAGCGCGTCTCTCAGAGGTACCTACAATGAGCAGTTCTTC.

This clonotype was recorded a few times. The chain's CDR3 is CATGALTDTQYF. DNA for the CDR3: TGTGCCACCGGGGCCCTCACAGATACGCAGTATTTT. The V and J genes are TRBV24-1 and TRBJ2-3; weak D call: TRBD1 (5 bases). The ends were cut back, 9 bases at V and 2 bases at J, with 8 bases in the middle. The CDR3 is made up of 12 amino acids. Per germline, CDR1 KGHDR and CDR2 SFDVKD.

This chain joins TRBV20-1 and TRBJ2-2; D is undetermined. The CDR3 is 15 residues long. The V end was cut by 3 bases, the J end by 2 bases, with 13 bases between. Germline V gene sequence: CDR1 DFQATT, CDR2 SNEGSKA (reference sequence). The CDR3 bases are TGCAGTGCTAGGGCCGCGACTCGCAACACCGGGGAGCTGTTTTTT. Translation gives CSARAATRNTGELFF.

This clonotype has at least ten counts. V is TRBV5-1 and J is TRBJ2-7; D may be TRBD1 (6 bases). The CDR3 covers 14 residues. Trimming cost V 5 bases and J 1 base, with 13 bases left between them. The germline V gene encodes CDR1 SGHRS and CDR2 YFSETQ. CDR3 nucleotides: TGCGCCAGCAGACCGGGACATCTTTCCTACGAGCAGTACTTC. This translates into CASRPGHLSYEQYF.